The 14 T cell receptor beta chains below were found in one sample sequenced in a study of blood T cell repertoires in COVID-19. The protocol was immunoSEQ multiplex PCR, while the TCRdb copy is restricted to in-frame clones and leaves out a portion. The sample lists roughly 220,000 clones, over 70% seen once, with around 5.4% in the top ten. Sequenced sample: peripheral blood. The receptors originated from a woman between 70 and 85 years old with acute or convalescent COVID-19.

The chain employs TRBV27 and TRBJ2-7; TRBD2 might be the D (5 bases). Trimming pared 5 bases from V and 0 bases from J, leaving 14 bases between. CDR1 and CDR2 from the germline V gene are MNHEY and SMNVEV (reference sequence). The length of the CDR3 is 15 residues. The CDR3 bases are TGTGCCAGCAGTGCGGACTCCTTGGGCTCCTACGAGCAGTACTTC. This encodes CASSADSLGSYEQYF.

The CDR3 DNA reads as TGTGCCAGCAGCGTTGGACTAGCGGGAGACGCCTGGGAGCAGTACTTC. Protein: CASSVGLAGDAWEQYF. The chain links TRBV9 to TRBJ2-7; 13 bases agree with TRBD2. V lost 2 bases and J lost 7; bases outside the gene matches: 9. The CDR3 is 16 amino acids. The germline V gene encodes CDR1 SGDLS and CDR2 YYNGEE.

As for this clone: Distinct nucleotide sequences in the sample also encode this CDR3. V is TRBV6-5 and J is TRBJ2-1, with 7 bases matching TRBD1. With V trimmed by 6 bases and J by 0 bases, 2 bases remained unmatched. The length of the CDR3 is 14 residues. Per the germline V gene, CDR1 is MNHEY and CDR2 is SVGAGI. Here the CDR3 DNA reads TGTGCCAGCAGACGGGACAGCTCCTACAATGAGCAGTTCTTC. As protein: CASRRDSSYNEQFF.

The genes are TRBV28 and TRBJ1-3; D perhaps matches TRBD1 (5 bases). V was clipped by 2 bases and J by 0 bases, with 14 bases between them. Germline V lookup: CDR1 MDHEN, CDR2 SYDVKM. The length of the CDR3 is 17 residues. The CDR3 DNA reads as TGTGCCAGCAGTTTAACGGGGGGAATTAACTCTGGAAACACCATATATTTT. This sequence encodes CASSLTGGINSGNTIYF. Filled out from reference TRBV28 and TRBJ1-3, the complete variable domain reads DVKVTQSSRYLVKRTGEKVFLECVQDMDHENMFWYRQDPGLGLRLIYFSYDVKMKEKGDIPEGYSVSREKKERFSLILESASTNQTSMYLCASSLTGGINSGNTIYFGEGSWLTVV.

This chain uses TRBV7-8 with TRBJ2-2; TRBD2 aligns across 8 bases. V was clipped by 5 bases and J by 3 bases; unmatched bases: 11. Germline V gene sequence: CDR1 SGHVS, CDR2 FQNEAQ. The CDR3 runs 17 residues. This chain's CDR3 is CASSPFGRAGDTGELFF. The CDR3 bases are TGTGCCAGCAGCCCCTTCGGGAGGGCGGGAGACACCGGGGAGCTGTTTTTT.

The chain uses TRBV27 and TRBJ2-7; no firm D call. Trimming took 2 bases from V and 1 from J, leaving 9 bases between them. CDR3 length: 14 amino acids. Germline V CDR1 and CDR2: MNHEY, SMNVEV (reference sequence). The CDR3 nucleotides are TGTGCCAGCAGTTTAGGGCCAGAATCCTACGAGCAGTACTTC. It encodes CASSLGPESYEQYF.

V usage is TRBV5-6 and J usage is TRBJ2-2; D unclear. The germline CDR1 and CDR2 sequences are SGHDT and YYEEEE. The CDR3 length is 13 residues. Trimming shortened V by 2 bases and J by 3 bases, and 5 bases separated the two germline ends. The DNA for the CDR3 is TGTGCCAGCAGCTTCCTATACACCGGGGAGCTGTTTTTT. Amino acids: CASSFLYTGELFF.

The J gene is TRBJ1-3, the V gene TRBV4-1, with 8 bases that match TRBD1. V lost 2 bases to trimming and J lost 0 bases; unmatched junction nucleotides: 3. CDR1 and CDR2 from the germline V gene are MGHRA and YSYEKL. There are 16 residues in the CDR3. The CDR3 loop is CASSQPGQGSGNTIYF. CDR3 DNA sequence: TGCGCCAGCAGCCAACCAGGACAGGGCTCTGGAAACACCATATATTTT.

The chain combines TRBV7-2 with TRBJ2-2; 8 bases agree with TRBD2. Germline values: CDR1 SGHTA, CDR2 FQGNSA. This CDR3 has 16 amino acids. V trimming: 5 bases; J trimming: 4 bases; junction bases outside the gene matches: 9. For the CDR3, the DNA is TGTGCCAGCAGCCAAGAACCAGCGGGGGTCACCGGGGAGCTGTTTTTT. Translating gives CASSQEPAGVTGELFF.

CDR3 bases: TGTGCCAGTAGTACCGACGAATGGGGAGTGAACTATGGCTACACCTTC. Amino acid sequence: CASSTDEWGVNYGYTF. The V call is TRBV19, the J call TRBJ1-2; D unclear. CDR1 is LNHDA, CDR2 SQIVND, per germline (reference sequence). The CDR3 sequence is 16 residues long. The germline V and J ends were trimmed by 4 bases and 2 bases, with 17 bases remaining between them.

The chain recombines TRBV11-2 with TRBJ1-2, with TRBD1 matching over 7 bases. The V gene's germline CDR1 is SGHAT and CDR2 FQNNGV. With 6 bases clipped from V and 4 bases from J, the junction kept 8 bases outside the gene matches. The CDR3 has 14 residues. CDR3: CASRQQGRGYGYTF. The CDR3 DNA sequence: TGTGCCAGCAGGCAACAGGGGCGAGGCTATGGCTACACCTTC.

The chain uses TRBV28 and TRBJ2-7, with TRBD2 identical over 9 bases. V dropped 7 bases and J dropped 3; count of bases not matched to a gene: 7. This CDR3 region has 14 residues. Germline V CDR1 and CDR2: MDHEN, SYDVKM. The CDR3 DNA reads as TGTGCCAGCAACCTAGCGGGAAACTTCTACGAGCAGTACTTC. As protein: CASNLAGNFYEQYF.

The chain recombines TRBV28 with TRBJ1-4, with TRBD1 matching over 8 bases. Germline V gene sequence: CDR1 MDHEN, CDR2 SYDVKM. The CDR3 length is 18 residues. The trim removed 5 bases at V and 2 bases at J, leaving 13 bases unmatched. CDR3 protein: CASSPGGQGALTNEKLFF. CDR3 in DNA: TGTGCCAGCAGTCCCGGCGGGCAGGGGGCTTTGACTAATGAAAAACTGTTTTTT. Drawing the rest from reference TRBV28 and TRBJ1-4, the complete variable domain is DVKVTQSSRYLVKRTGEKVFLECVQDMDHENMFWYRQDPGLGLRLIYFSYDVKMKEKGDIPEGYSVSREKKERFSLILESASTNQTSMYLCASSPGGQGALTNEKLFFGSGTQLSVL.

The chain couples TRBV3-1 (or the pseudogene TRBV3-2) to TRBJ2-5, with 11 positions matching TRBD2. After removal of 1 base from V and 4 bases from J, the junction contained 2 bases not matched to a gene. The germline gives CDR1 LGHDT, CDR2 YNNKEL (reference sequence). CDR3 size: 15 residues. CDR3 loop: CASSQGLAGGETQYF. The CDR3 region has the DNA TGTGCCAGCAGCCAAGGGCTAGCGGGAGGAGAGACCCAGTACTTC.